A single sample is the source of the 30 T cell receptor beta chains below, sequenced in a study of T cell clonotyping in hematopoietic cell transplantation. Method: immunoSEQ multiplex PCR; TCRdb's copy keeps in-frame clones and lacks some. Here the sample spans tens of thousands of clones, 95% being singletons. Sequencing used peripheral blood mononuclear cells. The receptors were gathered from a man aged 30 to 39 in good health. Some clones in this sample may be carry-over from other donors' samples.

The genes are TRBV6-6 and TRBJ1-1, with 9 bases identical to TRBD1. The CDR3 totals 14 residues. Germline CDR1 is MNHNY and CDR2 is SVGAGI (reference sequence). Trimming at V came to 2 bases and at J to 6 bases, leaving 4 bases not matched to a gene. CDR3 in amino acids: CASSYGQGMAEAFF. CDR3 sequence (DNA): TGTGCCAGCAGTTACGGACAGGGGATGGCTGAAGCTTTCTTT.

This clone was found once. This chain links TRBV7-2 with TRBJ1-5; no definite D call. Germline CDR1 SGHTA, CDR2 FQGNSA. This CDR3 comprises 14 residues. V lost 6 bases to trimming and J lost 5 bases, with 14 bases between them. CDR3 region: CASRSGTRDQPQHF. Here the CDR3 DNA reads TGTGCCAGCAGATCCGGCACGAGGGATCAGCCCCAGCATTTT.

This rearrangement joins TRBV7-3 to TRBJ2-3; TRBD1 might be the D (5 bases). CDR1 is SGHTA and CDR2 is FQGTGA in the germline V gene. The CDR3 consists of 14 residues. The ends were cut back, 2 bases at V and 1 base at J, with 7 bases in the middle. The CDR3 nucleotides are TGTGCCAGCAGCTTACAGGGCGGCACAGATACGCAGTATTTT. It codes for CASSLQGGTDTQYF.

The gene calls are TRBV6-5 and TRBJ2-1; TRBD1 matches at 8 bases. The V and J ends lost 10 bases and 6 bases, in that order; junction bases with no gene match: 14. Germline CDR1 reads MNHEY; CDR2 reads SVGAGI. The CDR3 spans 15 residues. The CDR3 nucleotides are TGTGCCACCCAGGCTTGGGACAGGCCCACCAATGAGCAGTTCTTC. Residues: CATQAWDRPTNEQFF.

Here the CDR3 DNA reads TGTGCCAGCAGTTTATGGCGGGGCTACGAGCAGTACTTC. This translates into CASSLWRGYEQYF. This chain connects TRBV28 to TRBJ2-7; weak D call: TRBD2 (6 bases). From germline, CDR1 is MDHEN and CDR2 SYDVKM. This CDR3 is 13 amino acids long. Trimming removed 0 bases from V and 3 bases from J, with 6 bases in between.

V is TRBV19 and J is TRBJ1-2; no clear D. The CDR3 extends over 15 amino acids. The germline V gene encodes CDR1 LNHDA and CDR2 SQIVND (reference sequence). The V and J ends lost 5 bases and 5 bases respectively, with 18 bases between them. The CDR3 DNA sequence: TGTGCCAGTAGTCCGCGAGGAATGGGGTTTTATGGCTACACCTTC. The encoded protein is CASSPRGMGFYGYTF. The entire variable domain, with the rest obtained from reference TRBV19 and TRBJ1-2, is as follows: DGGITQSPKYLFRKEGQNVTLSCEQNLNHDAMYWYRQDPGQGLRLIYYSQIVNDFQKGDIAEGYSVSREKKESFPLTVTSAQKNPTAFYLCASSPRGMGFYGYTFGSGTRLTVV.

V gene TRBV27 combines with J gene TRBJ2-7; 7 positions match TRBD2. V lost 6 bases to trimming and J lost 1 base; unmatched junction nucleotides: 12. There are 16 residues in the CDR3. Germline V gene data show CDR1 as MNHEY and CDR2 as SMNVEV (reference sequence). The CDR3 is CASSWGAGEWSYEQYF. CDR3 coding DNA: TGTGCCAGCAGCTGGGGTGCGGGGGAATGGTCCTACGAGCAGTACTTC.

The count of this clone is one. The chain recombines TRBV14 with TRBJ1-2; D gene uncertain. The CDR3 runs 12 residues. V was trimmed by 0 bases and J by 4 bases, leaving 3 bases between them. Germline V gene sequence: CDR1 SGHDN, CDR2 FVKESK. Here the CDR3 reads CASSQEAYGYTF. The CDR3 DNA reads as TGTGCCAGCAGCCAAGAAGCCTATGGCTACACCTTC.

The chain combines TRBV5-1 with TRBJ2-1, with D unresolved. In germline, CDR1 is SGHRS, CDR2 YFSETQ. The CDR3 runs to 15 residues. The V end was cut by 1 base, the J end by 2 bases, with 10 bases between. CDR3 nucleotides: TGCGCCAGCAGCTTGTCAGGTTCGACCTACAATGAGCAGTTCTTC. This translates into CASSLSGSTYNEQFF. The variable domain in full, completed from reference TRBV5-1 and TRBJ2-1, reads KAGVTQTPRYLIKTRGQQVTLSCSPISGHRSVSWYQQTPGQGLQFLFEYFSETQRNKGNFPGRFSGRQFSNSRSEMNVSTLELGDSALYLCASSLSGSTYNEQFFGPGTRLTVL.

The V and J genes are TRBV9 and TRBJ2-1, with 9 bases aligning to TRBD2. This CDR3 region has 15 residues. With V trimmed by 0 bases and J by 7 bases, 5 bases remained unmatched. Looked up from germline, CDR1 is SGDLS and CDR2 is YYNGEE. As DNA, the CDR3 is TGTGCCAGCAGCGTAGACAGCGGGAGGTCAAATGAGCAGTTCTTC. This encodes CASSVDSGRSNEQFF.

The rearrangement links TRBV5-1 to TRBJ1-4, with 10 positions matching TRBD1. J was trimmed by 4 bases and V by 0 bases; bases with no gene match: 15. CDR1 and CDR2 (germline): SGHRS, YFSETQ. The CDR3 sequence is 20 residues long. The CDR3 DNA reads TGCGCCAGCAGCTTGGGGACAGGGGGTAGCCTGAGCGGGAATAATGAAAAACTGTTTTTT. Amino acids: CASSLGTGGSLSGNNEKLFF. The full variable domain, in which reference TRBV5-1 and TRBJ1-4 provide the parts outside the CDR3, is KAGVTQTPRYLIKTRGQQVTLSCSPISGHRSVSWYQQTPGQGLQFLFEYFSETQRNKGNFPGRFSGRQFSNSRSEMNVSTLELGDSALYLCASSLGTGGSLSGNNEKLFFGSGTQLSVL.

V gene TRBV27 combines with J gene TRBJ2-7; the match to TRBD1 covers 7 bases. The J segment lost 0 bases and the V segment lost 2 bases, leaving 4 bases of the junction unmatched. The CDR3 loop spans 15 amino acids. Per germline, CDR1 MNHEY and CDR2 SMNVEV (reference sequence). CDR3 DNA sequence: TGTGCCAGCAGTTTAGGGACAGAAGGCTCCTACGAGCAGTACTTC. The encoded protein is CASSLGTEGSYEQYF.

The chain has TRBV5-8 and TRBJ1-1; D gene unclear. CDR3 length: 13 residues. The V and J ends lost 1 base and 2 bases respectively, with 6 bases between them. Germline V CDR1 and CDR2: SGHTS, YDEGEE. Written as DNA, the CDR3 is TGTGCCAGCAGCTTGACGGCTAACACTGAAGCTTTCTTT. It yields the protein CASSLTANTEAFF.

This clone has more than one count but fewer than ten. The V and J genes are TRBV15 and TRBJ2-2; no clear D. With 6 bases removed from V and 0 bases from J, the gap between germline ends came to 11 bases. Germline CDR1 is LNHNV and CDR2 is YYDKDF (reference sequence). This CDR3 comprises 15 residues. The CDR3 bases are TGTGCCACCAGTCTTCTGGGGTCGAACACCGGGGAGCTGTTTTTT. This gives the protein CATSLLGSNTGELFF. The entire variable domain, with the rest obtained from reference TRBV15 and TRBJ2-2, is as follows: DAMVIQNPRYQVTQFGKPVTLSCSQTLNHNVMYWYQQKSSQAPKLLFHYYDKDFNNEADTPDNFQSRRPNTSFCFLDIRSPGLGDTAMYLCATSLLGSNTGELFFGEGSRLTVL.

This chain links TRBV6-5 with TRBJ2-7; D is perhaps TRBD2 (5 bases). V lost 6 bases to trimming and J lost 7 bases, with 10 bases between them. Germline V CDR1 and CDR2: MNHEY, SVGAGI. CDR3 size: 11 residues. The CDR3 is CASRTLGEQYF. In DNA, the CDR3 is TGTGCCAGCAGGACACTAGGAGAGCAGTACTTC.

This clone has a handful of counts. The chain recombines TRBV29-1 with TRBJ1-1; D is perhaps TRBD1 (5 bases). V lost 7 bases, J lost 8 bases, and 8 bases lay in between. CDR1 is SQVTM, CDR2 ANQGSEA, per germline. The CDR3 contains 9 residues. CDR3 sequence (DNA): TGCAGCGATGGGACGGAAGCTTTCTTT. This codes for CSDGTEAFF.

This clone was recorded only once. The chain employs TRBV2 and TRBJ1-1; D gene uncertain. From germline, CDR1 is SNHLY and CDR2 FYNNEI. The CDR3 runs to 11 residues. V lost 4 bases and J 5 bases, leaving 5 bases between the germline ends. The CDR3 DNA sequence: TGTGCCAGCAGTGTTCGTACTGAAGCTTTCTTT. This gives the protein CASSVRTEAFF.

The chain is built from TRBV29-1 and TRBJ2-1; no clear D. This CDR3 region has 14 residues. Germline-derived CDR1 and CDR2 are SQVTM and ANQGSEA. The germline V and J ends were trimmed by 1 base and 1 base, with 8 bases remaining between them. CDR3 region: CSVEGRPSYNEQFF. CDR3 nucleotide sequence: TGCAGCGTTGAAGGCAGGCCGTCCTACAATGAGCAGTTCTTC.

The V and J genes are TRBV19 and TRBJ1-2; perhaps TRBD1 as D (6 bases). The ends were cut back, 7 bases at V and 4 bases at J, with 13 bases in the middle. Germline V CDR1 and CDR2: LNHDA, SQIVND (reference sequence). This CDR3 region has 13 residues. The CDR3 DNA reads TGTGCCAGTACCCCCGGACAGCCCTATGGCTACACCTTC. Amino acid sequence: CASTPGQPYGYTF.

The chain employs TRBV10-1 and TRBJ2-7; 8 bases map to TRBD2. This CDR3 has 14 amino acids. V shed 6 bases and J 3 bases; nucleotides not matched to a gene: 7. Per the germline V gene, CDR1 is WNHNN and CDR2 is SYGVQD (reference sequence). The CDR3 sequence: CASSHSGKVYEQYF. The DNA of the CDR3 is TGCGCCAGCAGCCATAGCGGGAAGGTCTACGAGCAGTACTTC.

The chain combines TRBV2 with TRBJ2-1; D call uncertain. The CDR3 covers 12 residues. In germline, CDR1 is SNHLY, CDR2 FYNNEI. The V and J ends lost 6 bases and 9 bases respectively, with 12 bases between them. DNA for the CDR3: TGTGCCAGCAGGGTGCAGCCCAGTGAGCAGTTCTTC. Amino acids: CASRVQPSEQFF.

V usage is TRBV28 and J usage is TRBJ1-5, with D maybe TRBD1 (6 bases). The V gene's germline CDR1 is MDHEN and CDR2 SYDVKM. V was pared by 7 bases and J by 1 base, with 11 bases between. CDR3 length equals 14 residues. The CDR3: CASIAGVSNQPQHF. In nucleotides, the CDR3 is TGTGCCAGCATCGCAGGGGTAAGCAATCAGCCCCAGCATTTT.

The rearrangement joins TRBV4-1 to TRBJ2-3; D call uncertain. The V end was cut by 1 base, the J end by 2 bases, with 4 bases between. Germline V CDR1 and CDR2: MGHRA, YSYEKL. The CDR3 runs to 13 residues. CDR3 protein: CASSQAHTDTQYF. DNA of the CDR3: TGCGCCAGCAGCCAAGCCCACACAGATACGCAGTATTTT.

The V call is TRBV4-3, the J call TRBJ2-5; tentative D call: TRBD1 (5 bases). Per germline, CDR1 LGHNA and CDR2 YSLEER. The CDR3 is 15 residues long. The V end lost 4 bases, the J end lost 5 bases, and 17 bases lay between the germline ends. The CDR3 bases are TGCGCCAGCAGCCTGATGCCAGGGAATAGGGAGACCCAGTACTTC. This sequence encodes CASSLMPGNRETQYF.

The chain has TRBV30 and TRBJ2-5; D gene ambiguous. Germline CDR1 and CDR2: GTSNPN and SVGIG (reference sequence). Trimming took 3 bases from V and 1 from J, leaving 6 bases between them. CDR3 length equals 12 residues. The CDR3 protein is CAWRFGQETQYF. In DNA form, the CDR3 reads TGTGCCTGGAGGTTCGGCCAAGAGACCCAGTACTTC.

The rearrangement uses TRBV11-3 and TRBJ2-7, with D perhaps TRBD1 or TRBD2 (5 bases each). Germline CDR1 SGHNT, CDR2 YENEEA. The CDR3 sequence is 12 residues long. V lost 6 bases and J 5 bases, leaving 11 bases between the germline ends. CDR3 nucleotide sequence: TGTGCCAGCAGATGGGGGTCAGACGAGCAGTACTTC. Its translation: CASRWGSDEQYF.

This rearrangement joins TRBV19 to TRBJ1-1; TRBD1 matches at 9 bases. The V gene's germline CDR1 is LNHDA and CDR2 SQIVND (reference sequence). The CDR3 consists of 14 residues. The V and J ends lost 7 bases and 11 bases, in that order; junction bases with no gene match: 14. The CDR3 DNA sequence: TGTGCCAGTAAGGAGGGACAGGGCGATGGAGTGGCTTTCTTT. Residues: CASKEGQGDGVAFF. The entire variable domain, with the rest obtained from reference TRBV19 and TRBJ1-1, is as follows: DGGITQSPKYLFRKEGQNVTLSCEQNLNHDAMYWYRQDPGQGLRLIYYSQIVNDFQKGDIAEGYSVSREKKESFPLTVTSAQKNPTAFYLCASKEGQGDGVAFFGQGTRLTVV.

The CDR3 loop is CASSLGGSQPQHF. The CDR3 bases are TGTGCCAGCAGCTTAGGAGGGTCTCAGCCCCAGCATTTT. This chain links TRBV7-8 with TRBJ1-5; D gene uncertain. The CDR3 totals 13 residues. V lost 1 base, J lost 6 bases, and 7 bases lay in between. Germline V gene sequence: CDR1 SGHVS, CDR2 FQNEAQ.

The chain carries TRBV6-1 and TRBJ1-6; D unclear. This CDR3 is 11 amino acids long. Looked up from germline, CDR1 is MNHNS and CDR2 is SASEGT. V was clipped by 7 bases and J by 14 bases, with 12 bases between them. The CDR3 spells CASTPSWSLHF. CDR3 in DNA: TGTGCCAGCACCCCCTCTTGGTCCCTCCACTTT.

The chain joins TRBV5-1 to TRBJ1-2, with 9 bases that match TRBD1. The CDR3 loop spans 13 amino acids. With V trimmed by 8 bases and J by 4 bases, 6 bases remained unmatched. Germline V gene data show CDR1 as SGHRS and CDR2 as YFSETQ. CDR3 coding DNA: TGCGCCAGTGACCCGACAGGGGGCTATGGCTACACCTTC. It encodes CASDPTGGYGYTF.